The clone carrying this TCR beta chain was counted a single time. What it binds is not known. This sample stems from a study of Ad26.COV2.S vaccination and SARS-CoV-2 variants. Profiling relied on immunoSEQ multiplex PCR, and the TCRdb table lists in-frame clones only, not all of them. Here the sample spans 450,000 to 550,000 clones, roughly nine tenths being singletons. Study-wide results and limits: Substantial post-vaccination breadth of spike-specific CD8+ and CD4+ T cell responses was reported. It was found that vaccine and placebo recipients had similar non-spike TCR breadth.

Germline assignment: CDR1 MDHEN and CDR2 SYDVKM. Trimming pared 5 bases from V and 7 bases from J, leaving 17 bases between. This CDR3 spans 14 amino acids. Noted treatment: about 20 received Ad26.COV2.S at low or high dose, single or two shots; about 5 received placebo; per-sample allocation not given. The samples were gathered on day 63 after the first injection of vaccine or placebo. Donation was by an adult aged 18-55 years who was in Boston. This receptor was taken from a person between 18 and 65 years old who received the Ad26.COV2.S COVID-19 vaccine or a placebo. Specimen: peripheral blood, collected in a trial of Ad26.COV2.S vaccine versus placebo. This chain connects TRBV28 to TRBJ2-5; D unresolved. The CDR3 spells CASSRGRPLVTQYF. The DNA of the CDR3 is TGTGCCAGCAGTCGTGGCCGTCCGTTGGTGACCCAGTACTTC.